This TCR beta chain was recovered during a study of T cells after yellow fever vaccination. This clonotype has just a few counts. In TCRdb, the 5' RACE reads were re-called with MiXCR into one record per CDR3 protein. Altogether 60,000 to 95,000 distinct CDR3 sequences are present, around 7.8% being singletons, with the ten largest covering more than 25%. V was trimmed by 7 bases and J by 0 bases, leaving 9 bases between them. CDR1 and CDR2 from the germline V gene are LNHDA and SQIVND (reference sequence). The CDR3 covers 13 residues. This clonotype was sampled from a man aged 18 to 30 who received the YFV17D yellow fever vaccine. This specimen consisted of CD8+ T cells sorted from PBMCs, obtained 10 to 11 days after the first yellow fever vaccination. The chain is built from TRBV19 and TRBJ1-1; D remains ambiguous. CDR3 residues: CASTYRLNTEAFF. In DNA form, the CDR3 reads TGTGCCAGTACCTACCGACTGAACACTGAAGCTTTCTTT.